This T cell receptor (beta chain) appears in the sequencing data of a study of blood T cell repertoires in COVID-19. Study as a whole: Spain, Italy and the United States supplied samples that represented acute and convalescent COVID-19. PBMCs, B-cell-depleted T cells, or T cells were the source of the cDNA or gDNA that made up the material.

The CDR3 runs to 15 residues. V was shortened by 0 bases and J by 4 bases, with 12 bases between the two germline ends. CDR1 and CDR2 (germline): MNHNS, SASEGT. As handled by the study authors: How many nucleated cells were present was estimated from reference gene primer amplification. Profiling relied on immunoSEQ multiplex PCR, and the TCRdb table lists in-frame clones only, not all of them. That table furnishes V, J and clone size, whereas the DNA furnished D and trimming. This sample yields 50,000 or so clones, of which 86% are seen a single time; 20% to 25% belongs to the top ten. The chain recombines TRBV6-1 with TRBJ2-5; perhaps TRBD1 as D (6 bases). The TCR was taken from a woman of 80 years or more with acute or convalescent COVID-19. Specimen: peripheral blood. CDR3 residues: CASSEALGGSETQYF. The CDR3, as DNA: TGTGCCAGCAGTGAAGCGCTAGGGGGTTCAGAGACCCAGTACTTC.